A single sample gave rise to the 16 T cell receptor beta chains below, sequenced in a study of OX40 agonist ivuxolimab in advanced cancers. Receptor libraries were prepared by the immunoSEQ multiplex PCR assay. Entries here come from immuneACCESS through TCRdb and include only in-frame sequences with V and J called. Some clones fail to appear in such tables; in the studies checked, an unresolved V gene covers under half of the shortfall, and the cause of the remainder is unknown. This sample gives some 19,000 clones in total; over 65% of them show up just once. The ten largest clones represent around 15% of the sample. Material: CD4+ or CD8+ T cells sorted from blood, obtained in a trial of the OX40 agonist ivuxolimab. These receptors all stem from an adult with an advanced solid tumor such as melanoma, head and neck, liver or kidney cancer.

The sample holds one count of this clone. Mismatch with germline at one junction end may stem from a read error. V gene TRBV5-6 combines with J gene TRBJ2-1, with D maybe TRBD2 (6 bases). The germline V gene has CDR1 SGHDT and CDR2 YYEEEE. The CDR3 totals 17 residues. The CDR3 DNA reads TGTGCCAGCAGCCCGGCCCGACTAGGGGCCGTTGGTAATGTGCAGTTCTTC. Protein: CASSPARLGAVGNVQFF.

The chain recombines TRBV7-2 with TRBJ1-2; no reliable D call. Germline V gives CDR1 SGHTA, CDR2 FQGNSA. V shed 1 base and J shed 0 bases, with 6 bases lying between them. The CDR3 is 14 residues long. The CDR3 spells CASSLDGANYGYTF. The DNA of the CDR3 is TGTGCCAGCAGCTTAGACGGAGCTAACTATGGCTACACCTTC. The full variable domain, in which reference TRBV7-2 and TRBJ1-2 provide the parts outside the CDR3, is GAGVSQSPSNKVTEKGKDVELRCDPISGHTALYWYRQSLGQGLEFLIYFQGNSAPDKSGLPSDRFSAERTGGSVSTLTIQRTQQEDSAVYLCASSLDGANYGYTFGSGTRLTVV.

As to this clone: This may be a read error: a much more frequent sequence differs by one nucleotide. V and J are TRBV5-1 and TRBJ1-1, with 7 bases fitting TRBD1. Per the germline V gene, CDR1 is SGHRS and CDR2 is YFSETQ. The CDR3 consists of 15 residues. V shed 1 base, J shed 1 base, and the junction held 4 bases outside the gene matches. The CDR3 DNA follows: TGCGCCAGCAGCTTGACAGGGGAAAGGAACACTGAAGCTTTCTTT. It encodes CASSLTGERNTEAFF.

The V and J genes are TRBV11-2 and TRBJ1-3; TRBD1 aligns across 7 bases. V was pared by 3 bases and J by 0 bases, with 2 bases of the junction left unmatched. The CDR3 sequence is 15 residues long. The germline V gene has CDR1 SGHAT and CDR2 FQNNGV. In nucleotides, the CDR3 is TGTGCCAGCAGCTTCGGGACAGTCTCTGGAAACACCATATATTTT. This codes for CASSFGTVSGNTIYF.

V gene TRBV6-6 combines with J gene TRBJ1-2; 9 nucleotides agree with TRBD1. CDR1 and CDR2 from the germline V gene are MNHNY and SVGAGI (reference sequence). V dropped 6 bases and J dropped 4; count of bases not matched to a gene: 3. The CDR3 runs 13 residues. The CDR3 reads CASSLDRGYGYTF. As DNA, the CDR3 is TGTGCCAGCAGCCTGGACAGGGGCTATGGCTACACCTTC.

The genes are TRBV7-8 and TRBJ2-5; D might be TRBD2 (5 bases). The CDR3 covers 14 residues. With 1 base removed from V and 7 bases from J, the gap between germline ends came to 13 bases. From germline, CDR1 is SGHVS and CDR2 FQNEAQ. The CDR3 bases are TGTGCCAGCAGCTTAGGACTTGAAGCGGCGACCCAGTACTTC. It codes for CASSLGLEAATQYF.

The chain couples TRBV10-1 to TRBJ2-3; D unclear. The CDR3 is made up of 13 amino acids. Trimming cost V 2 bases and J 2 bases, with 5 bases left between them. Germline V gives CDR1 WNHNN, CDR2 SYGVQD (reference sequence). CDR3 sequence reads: CASSEGYTDTQYF. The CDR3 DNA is TGCGCCAGCAGTGAGGGGTACACAGATACGCAGTATTTT.

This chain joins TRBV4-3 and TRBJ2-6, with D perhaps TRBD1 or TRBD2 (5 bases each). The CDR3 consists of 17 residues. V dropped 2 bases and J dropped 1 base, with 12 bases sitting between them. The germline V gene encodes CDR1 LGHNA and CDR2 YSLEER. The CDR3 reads CASSQTRSGSGANVLTF. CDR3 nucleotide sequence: TGCGCCAGCAGCCAAACTAGGTCAGGGTCTGGGGCCAACGTCCTGACTTTC.

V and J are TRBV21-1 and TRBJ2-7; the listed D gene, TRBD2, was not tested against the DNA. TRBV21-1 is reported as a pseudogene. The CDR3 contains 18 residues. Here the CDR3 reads CASSQENSGGAGSYEQYF. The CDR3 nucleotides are TGTGCCAGCAGCCAAGAGAATAGCGGGGGGGCCGGGTCCTACGAGCAGTACTTC.

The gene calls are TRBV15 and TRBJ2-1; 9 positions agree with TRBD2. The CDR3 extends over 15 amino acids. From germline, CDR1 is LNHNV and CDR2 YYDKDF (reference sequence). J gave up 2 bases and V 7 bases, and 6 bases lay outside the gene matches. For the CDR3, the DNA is TGTGCCACCACCCCGACTAGCGGTACCTACAATGAGCAGTTCTTC. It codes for CATTPTSGTYNEQFF.

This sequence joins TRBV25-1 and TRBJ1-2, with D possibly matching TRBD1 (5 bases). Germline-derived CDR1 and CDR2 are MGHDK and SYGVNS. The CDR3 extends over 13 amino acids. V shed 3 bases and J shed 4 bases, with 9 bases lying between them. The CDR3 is CASSDPRGYGYTF. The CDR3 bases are TGTGCCAGCAGTGACCCTAGGGGCTATGGCTACACCTTC.

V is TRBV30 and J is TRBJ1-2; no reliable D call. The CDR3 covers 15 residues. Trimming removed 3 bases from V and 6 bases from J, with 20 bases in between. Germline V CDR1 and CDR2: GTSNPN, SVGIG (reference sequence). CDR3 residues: CAWRFPTEHRDGYTF. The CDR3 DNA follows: TGTGCCTGGAGATTCCCAACGGAACACCGGGATGGCTACACCTTC.

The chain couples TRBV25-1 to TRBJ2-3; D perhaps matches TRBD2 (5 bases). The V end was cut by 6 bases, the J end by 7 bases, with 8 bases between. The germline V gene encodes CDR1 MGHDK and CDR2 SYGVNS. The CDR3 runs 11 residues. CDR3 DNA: TGTGCCAGCAGGACGGGGAATACGCAGTATTTT. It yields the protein CASRTGNTQYF.

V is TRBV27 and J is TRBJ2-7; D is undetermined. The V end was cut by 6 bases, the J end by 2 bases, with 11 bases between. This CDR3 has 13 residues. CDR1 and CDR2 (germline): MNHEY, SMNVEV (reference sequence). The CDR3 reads CASSRNPAYEQYF. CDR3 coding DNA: TGTGCCAGCAGCCGAAATCCAGCCTACGAGCAGTACTTC.

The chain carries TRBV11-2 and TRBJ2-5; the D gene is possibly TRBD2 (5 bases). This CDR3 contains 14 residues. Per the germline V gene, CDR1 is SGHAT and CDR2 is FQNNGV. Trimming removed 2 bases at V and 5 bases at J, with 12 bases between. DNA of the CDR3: TGTGCCAGCAGCTTAACGCGGCGCGGGGAGACCCAGTACTTC. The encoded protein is CASSLTRRGETQYF.

CDR3 nucleotide sequence: TGTGCCAGCTCACCTCCCGGGACAGGGGGTAATGAAAAACTGTTTTTT. Its protein product is CASSPPGTGGNEKLFF. The chain joins TRBV18 to TRBJ1-4; 11 nucleotides match TRBD1. Germline values: CDR1 KGHSH, CDR2 LQKENI. CDR3 length: 16 amino acids. V shed 3 bases, J shed 4 bases, and the junction held 4 bases outside the gene matches.